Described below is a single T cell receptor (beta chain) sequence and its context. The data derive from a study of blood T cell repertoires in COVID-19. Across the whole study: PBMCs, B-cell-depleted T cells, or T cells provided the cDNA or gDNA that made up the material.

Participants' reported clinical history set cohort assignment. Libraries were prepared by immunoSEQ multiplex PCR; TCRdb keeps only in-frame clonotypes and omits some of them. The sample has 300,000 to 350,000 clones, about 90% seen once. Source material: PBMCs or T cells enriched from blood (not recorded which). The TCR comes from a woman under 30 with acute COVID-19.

The CDR3 reads CASSLYGTVRNTEAFF. The CDR3 DNA reads as TGTGCCAGCAGCCTTTATGGGACAGTCAGGAACACTGAAGCTTTCTTT. The chain recombines TRBV11-2 with TRBJ1-1; the match to TRBD1 covers 7 bases. The J segment lost 1 base and the V segment lost 5 bases, leaving 10 bases of the junction unmatched. This CDR3 spans 16 amino acids. Germline CDR1 and CDR2: SGHAT and FQNNGV.